This T cell receptor (beta chain) emerged from a study of post-analysis software for immune sequencing data. At the level of the study: Included among the disease courses, which were recorded for the cohort, were relapsing-remitting, secondary progressive and progressive-relapsing multiple sclerosis.

V shed 0 bases and J shed 0 bases, with 7 bases lying between them. CDR1 and CDR2 from the germline V gene are SGHKS and YYEKEE (reference sequence). This CDR3 comprises 15 residues. Regarding this clonotype: No antigen is known for it.

General study findings and limits: Strong co-clustering by F measure was evident for samples that had been prepared in the same batch. Five or six TRBV segments, TRBV5-6, TRBV5-1 and TRBV20-1 among them, were found more frequent in patients than controls. Those with multiple sclerosis, the patient group, showed significantly lower normalized Chao1 diversity than controls.

cDNA libraries of TCR beta carried unique molecular identifiers. Roughly 500,000 cDNA molecules were obtained per 1 to 10 million input T cells. TCRdb processed the PCR reads anew with MiXCR; each CDR3 protein has one entry. This sample carries 380,000 or so distinct CDR3 sequences, less than 35% of them seen once, and the ten largest clones take roughly 12%. The chain couples TRBV5-5 to TRBJ1-3; maybe TRBD1 (5 bases). This sequence was found in a girl aged 10 to 17 with multiple sclerosis. The sequencing sample was made of blood. Here the CDR3 reads CASSLVGGSGNTIYF. The CDR3 DNA reads as TGTGCCAGCAGCTTGGTCGGGGGCTCTGGAAACACCATATATTTT.